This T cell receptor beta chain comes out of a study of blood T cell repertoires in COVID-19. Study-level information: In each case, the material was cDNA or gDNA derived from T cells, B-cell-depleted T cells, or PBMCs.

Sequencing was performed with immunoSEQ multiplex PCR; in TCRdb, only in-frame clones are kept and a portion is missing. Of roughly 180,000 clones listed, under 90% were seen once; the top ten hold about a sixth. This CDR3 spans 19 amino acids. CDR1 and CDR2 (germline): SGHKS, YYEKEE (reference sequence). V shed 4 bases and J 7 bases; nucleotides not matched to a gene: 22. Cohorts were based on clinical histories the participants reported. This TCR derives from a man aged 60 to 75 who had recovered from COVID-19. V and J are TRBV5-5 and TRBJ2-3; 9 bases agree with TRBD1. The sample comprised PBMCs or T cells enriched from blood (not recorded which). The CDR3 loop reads CASSPLYRDRVALDNTQYF. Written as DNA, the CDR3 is TGTGCCAGCAGCCCCCTCTACCGGGACAGGGTAGCCCTAGACAATACGCAGTATTTT. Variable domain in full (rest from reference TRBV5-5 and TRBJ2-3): DAGVTQSPTHLIKTRGQQVTLRCSPISGHKSVSWYQQVLGQGPQFIFQYYEKEERGRGNFPDRFSARQFPNYSSELNVNALLLGDSALYLCASSPLYRDRVALDNTQYFGPGTRLTVL.